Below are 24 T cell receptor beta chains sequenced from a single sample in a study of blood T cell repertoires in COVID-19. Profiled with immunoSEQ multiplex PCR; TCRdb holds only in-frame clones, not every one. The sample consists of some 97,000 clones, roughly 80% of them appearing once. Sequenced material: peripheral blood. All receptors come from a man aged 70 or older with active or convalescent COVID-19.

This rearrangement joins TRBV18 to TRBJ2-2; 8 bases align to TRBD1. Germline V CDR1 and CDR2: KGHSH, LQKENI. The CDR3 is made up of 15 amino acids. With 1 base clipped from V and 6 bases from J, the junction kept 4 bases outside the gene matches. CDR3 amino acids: CASSPRQGAAGELFF. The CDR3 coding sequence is TGTGCCAGCTCACCACGCCAGGGGGCCGCCGGGGAGCTGTTTTTT.

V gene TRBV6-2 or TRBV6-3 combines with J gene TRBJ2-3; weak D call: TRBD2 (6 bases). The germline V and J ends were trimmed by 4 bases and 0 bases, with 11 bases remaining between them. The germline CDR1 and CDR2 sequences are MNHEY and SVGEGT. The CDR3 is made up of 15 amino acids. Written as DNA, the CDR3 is TGTGCCAGCAGTTCAATCCGGGGGAGCACAGATACGCAGTATTTT. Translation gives CASSSIRGSTDTQYF.

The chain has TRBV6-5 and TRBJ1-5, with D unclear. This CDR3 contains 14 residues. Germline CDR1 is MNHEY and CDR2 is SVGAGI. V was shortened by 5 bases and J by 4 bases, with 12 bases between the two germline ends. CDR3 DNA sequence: TGTGCCAGCAGTCTTGACGGGAAGAATCAGCCCCAGCATTTT. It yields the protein CASSLDGKNQPQHF.

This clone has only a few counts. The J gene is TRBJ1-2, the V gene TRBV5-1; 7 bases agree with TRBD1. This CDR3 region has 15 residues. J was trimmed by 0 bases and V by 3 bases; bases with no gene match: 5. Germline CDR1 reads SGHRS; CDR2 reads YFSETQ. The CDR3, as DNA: TGCGCCAGCAGCTGGGGGGACAGCGCTAACTATGGCTACACCTTC. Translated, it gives CASSWGDSANYGYTF.

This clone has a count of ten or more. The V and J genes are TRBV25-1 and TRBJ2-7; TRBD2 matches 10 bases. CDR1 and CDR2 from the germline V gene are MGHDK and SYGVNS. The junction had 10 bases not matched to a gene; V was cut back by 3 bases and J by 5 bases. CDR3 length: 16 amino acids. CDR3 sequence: CASSDPETSGRDEQYF. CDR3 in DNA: TGTGCCAGCAGTGATCCCGAGACTAGCGGGCGCGACGAGCAGTACTTC.

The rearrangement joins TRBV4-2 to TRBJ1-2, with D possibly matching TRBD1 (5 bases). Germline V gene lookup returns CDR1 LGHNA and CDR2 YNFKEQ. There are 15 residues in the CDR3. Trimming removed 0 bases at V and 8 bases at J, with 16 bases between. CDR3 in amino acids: CASSQDLAQGIGYTF. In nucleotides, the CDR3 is TGTGCCAGCAGCCAAGATTTGGCTCAGGGAATCGGCTACACCTTC.

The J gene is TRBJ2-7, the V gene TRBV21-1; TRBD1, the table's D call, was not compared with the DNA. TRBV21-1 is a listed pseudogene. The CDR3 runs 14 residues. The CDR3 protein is CASPCRDTAYEQYF. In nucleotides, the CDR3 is TGTGCCAGCCCCTGTAGGGACACCGCTTACGAGCAGTACTTC.

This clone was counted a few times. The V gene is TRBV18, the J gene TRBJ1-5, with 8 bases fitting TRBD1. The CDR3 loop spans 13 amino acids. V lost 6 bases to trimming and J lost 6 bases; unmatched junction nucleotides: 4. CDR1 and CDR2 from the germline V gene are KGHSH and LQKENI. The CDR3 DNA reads TGTGCCAGCTCTTCAGGGGGCGGTCAGCCCCAGCATTTT. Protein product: CASSSGGGQPQHF. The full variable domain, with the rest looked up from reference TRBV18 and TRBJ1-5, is NAGVMQNPRHLVRRRGQEARLRCSPMKGHSHVYWYRQLPEEGLKFMVYLQKENIIDESGMPKERFSAEFPKEGPSILRIQQVVRGDSAAYFCASSSGGGQPQHFGDGTRLSIL.

This CDR3 reads CASSPGGLSYNEQFF. CDR3 sequence (DNA): TGTGCCAGCAGCCCCGGGGGACTTTCATACAATGAGCAGTTCTTC. The V gene is TRBV5-4, the J gene TRBJ2-1; perhaps TRBD2 as D (6 bases). Germline V lookup: CDR1 SGHNT, CDR2 YYREEE (reference sequence). Trimming took off 4 bases at V and 4 bases at J, with 15 bases between the two ends. The CDR3 has 15 amino acids.

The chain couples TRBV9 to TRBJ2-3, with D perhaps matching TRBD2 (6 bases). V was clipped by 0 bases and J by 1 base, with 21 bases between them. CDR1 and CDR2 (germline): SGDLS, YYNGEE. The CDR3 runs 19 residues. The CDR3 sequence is CASSVAPGGWGDGTDTQYF. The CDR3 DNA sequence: TGTGCCAGCAGCGTAGCTCCCGGGGGATGGGGAGATGGCACAGATACGCAGTATTTT. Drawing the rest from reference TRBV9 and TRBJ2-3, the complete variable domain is DSGVTQTPKHLITATGQRVTLRCSPRSGDLSVYWYQQSLDQGLQFLIQYYNGEERAKGNILERFSAQQFPDLHSELNLSSLELGDSALYFCASSVAPGGWGDGTDTQYFGPGTRLTVL.

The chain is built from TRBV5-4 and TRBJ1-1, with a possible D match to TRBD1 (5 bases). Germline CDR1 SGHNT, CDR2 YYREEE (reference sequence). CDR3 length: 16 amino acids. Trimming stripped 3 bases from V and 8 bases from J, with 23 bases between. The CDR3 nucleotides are TGTGCCAGCAGCTCGGAGCCAGGAATTAGGGGCAGGGAAGCTTTCTTT. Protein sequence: CASSSEPGIRGREAFF.

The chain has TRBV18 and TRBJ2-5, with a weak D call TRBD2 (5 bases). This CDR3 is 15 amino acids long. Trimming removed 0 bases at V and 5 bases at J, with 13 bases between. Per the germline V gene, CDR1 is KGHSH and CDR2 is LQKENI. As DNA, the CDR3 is TGTGCCAGCTCACCACCGGTCCCTAGAGGGGAGACCCAGTACTTC. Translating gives CASSPPVPRGETQYF.

The CDR3 spells CATSDFPTRGFHGYTF. Written as DNA, the CDR3 is TGTGCCACCAGTGATTTCCCCACTAGGGGGTTCCATGGCTACACCTTC. The genes are TRBV24-1 and TRBJ1-2; D is possibly TRBD1 (6 bases). V was pared by 1 base and J by 6 bases, with 17 bases between. The CDR3 is made up of 16 amino acids. Germline CDR1 KGHDR, CDR2 SFDVKD.

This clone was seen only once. The CDR3 DNA follows: TGCAGCGTCGCGGACAGGGTGGGAACTGAAGCTTTCTTT. Translation: CSVADRVGTEAFF. V and J are TRBV29-1 and TRBJ1-1; 8 bases map to TRBD1. Trimming at V came to 6 bases and at J to 5 bases, leaving 8 bases not matched to a gene. The germline V gene encodes CDR1 SQVTM and CDR2 ANQGSEA. CDR3 length: 13 residues.

The CDR3 here is CASSARGVDNEQFF. In DNA form, the CDR3 reads TGTGCCAGCAGCGCCCGGGGGGTCGACAATGAGCAGTTCTTC. V usage is TRBV11-3 and J usage is TRBJ2-1, with TRBD2 matching over 7 bases. V lost 5 bases and J lost 5; bases outside the gene matches: 6. CDR1 is SGHNT and CDR2 is YENEEA in the germline V gene. The CDR3 length is 14 residues.

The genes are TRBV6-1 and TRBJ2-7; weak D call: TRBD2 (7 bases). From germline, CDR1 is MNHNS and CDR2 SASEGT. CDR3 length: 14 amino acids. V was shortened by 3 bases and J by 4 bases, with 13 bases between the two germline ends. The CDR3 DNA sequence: TGTGCCAGCAGTGAGACGCGGGGGCCTTACGAGCAGTACTTC. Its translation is CASSETRGPYEQYF.

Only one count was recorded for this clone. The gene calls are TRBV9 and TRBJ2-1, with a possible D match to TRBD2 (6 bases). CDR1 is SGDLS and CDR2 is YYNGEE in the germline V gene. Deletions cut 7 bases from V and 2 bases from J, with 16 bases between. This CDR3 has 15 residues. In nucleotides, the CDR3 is TGTGCCAGCGGGTCTTTGGGGGGAGCCTACAATGAGCAGTTCTTC. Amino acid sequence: CASGSLGGAYNEQFF.

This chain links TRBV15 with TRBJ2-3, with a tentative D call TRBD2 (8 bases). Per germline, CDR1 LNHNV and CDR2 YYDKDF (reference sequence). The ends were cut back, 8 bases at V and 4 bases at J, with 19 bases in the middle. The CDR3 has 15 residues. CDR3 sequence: CATQPGLGGADTQYF. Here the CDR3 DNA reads TGTGCCACCCAACCGGGACTAGGGGGCGCAGATACGCAGTATTTT.

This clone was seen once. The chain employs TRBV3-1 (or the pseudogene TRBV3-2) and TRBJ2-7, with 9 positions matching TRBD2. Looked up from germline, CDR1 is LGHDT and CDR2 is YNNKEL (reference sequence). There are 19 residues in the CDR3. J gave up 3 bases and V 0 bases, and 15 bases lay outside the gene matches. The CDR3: CASSQDRETSGSSGYEQYF. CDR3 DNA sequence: TGTGCCAGCAGCCAAGATCGTGAGACTAGCGGCTCGAGTGGCTACGAGCAGTACTTC.

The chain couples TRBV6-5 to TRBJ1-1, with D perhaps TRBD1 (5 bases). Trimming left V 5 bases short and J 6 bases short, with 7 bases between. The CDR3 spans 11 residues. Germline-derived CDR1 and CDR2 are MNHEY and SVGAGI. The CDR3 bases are TGTGCCAGCAGTCCGGGGGCTGAAGCTTTCTTT. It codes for CASSPGAEAFF.

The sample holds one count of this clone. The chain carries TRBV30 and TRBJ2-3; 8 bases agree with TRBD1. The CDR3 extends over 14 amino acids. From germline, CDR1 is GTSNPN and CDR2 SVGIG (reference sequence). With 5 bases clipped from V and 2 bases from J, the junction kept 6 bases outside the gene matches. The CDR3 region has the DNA TGTGCCTGGTCCACAGGGGGTTCCACAGATACGCAGTATTTT. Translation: CAWSTGGSTDTQYF.

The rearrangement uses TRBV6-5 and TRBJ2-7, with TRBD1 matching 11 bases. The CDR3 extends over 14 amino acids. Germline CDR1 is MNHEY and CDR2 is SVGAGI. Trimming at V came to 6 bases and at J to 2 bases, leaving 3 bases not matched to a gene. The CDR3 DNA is TGTGCCAGCAGGGGACAGGGGGGTGCCTACGAGCAGTACTTC. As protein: CASRGQGGAYEQYF.

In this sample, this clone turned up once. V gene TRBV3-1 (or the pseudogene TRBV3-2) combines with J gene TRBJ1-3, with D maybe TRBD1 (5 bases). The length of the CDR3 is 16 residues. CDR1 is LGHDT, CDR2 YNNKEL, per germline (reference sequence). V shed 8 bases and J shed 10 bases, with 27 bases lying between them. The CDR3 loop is CASPHLHQGVGRTIYF. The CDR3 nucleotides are TGTGCCAGCCCCCACCTTCACCAGGGCGTGGGTAGGACCATATATTTT.

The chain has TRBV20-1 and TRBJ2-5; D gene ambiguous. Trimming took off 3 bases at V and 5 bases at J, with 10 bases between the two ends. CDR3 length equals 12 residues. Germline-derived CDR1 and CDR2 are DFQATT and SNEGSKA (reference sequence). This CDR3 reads CSASPRRETQYF. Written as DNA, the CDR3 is TGCAGTGCTAGTCCTAGAAGGGAGACCCAGTACTTC.